These T cell receptor beta chains were read from a single sample in a study of T cell repertoires in cytomegalovirus infection. TCRdb re-derived calls from the reads in MiXCR, one entry per CDR3 protein. There are 250,000 or so distinct CDR3 sequences in the sample; approximately 9% occur only once, and about 14% lies in the top ten. Sequenced input: PBMCs. These receptors originate from a human donor in good health (CMV status not recorded). Some clones in this sample may be carry-over from other donors' samples. Each CDR3 is given with its conserved first and last residue. D genes are given only for firm matches. Clone size is stated in some rows and not others, as once, few, many or a class when expanded.

j_gene	d_gene	v_gene	abundance	CDR3aa	CDR3nt
TRBJ1-6	-	TRBV27	many	CASSLRGGTRGNSPLHF	TGTGCCAGCAGTTTAAGGGGAGGGACTCGTGGTAATTCACCCCTCCACTTT
TRBJ1-1	TRBD1	TRBV28	many	CASPPSGGLNTEAFF	TGTGCCAGCCCCCCCTCAGGGGGCTTGAACACTGAAGCTTTCTTT
TRBJ2-7	-	TRBV7-4	-	CASSLARGNHEQYF	TGTGCCAGCAGCTTAGCGAGAGGGAACCACGAGCAGTACTTC
TRBJ2-7	TRBD2	TRBV6-5	few	CASSLGLSGGTYEQYF	TGTGCCAGCAGTCTTGGACTAAGCGGGGGAACCTACGAGCAGTACTTC
TRBJ1-4	-	TRBV7-2	many	CASSLRDYEKLFF	TGTGCCAGCAGCCTCCGGGACTATGAAAAACTGTTTTTT
TRBJ2-5	-	TRBV7-2	once	CASSGYVETQYF	TGTGCCAGCAGCGGCTACGTGGAGACCCAGTACTTC
TRBJ1-4	-	TRBV20-1	few	CSAPLAGANEKLFF	TGCAGTGCCCCTCTGGCGGGAGCTAATGAAAAACTGTTTTTT
TRBJ2-1	-	TRBV7-2	many	CASSYKPSGAGPQQFF	TGTGCCAGCAGCTACAAACCCTCAGGGGCGGGACCTCAGCAGTTCTTC
TRBJ2-2	-	TRBV29-1	few	CSVVLGNTGELFF	TGCAGCGTTGTACTCGGGAACACCGGGGAGCTGTTTTTT
TRBJ2-5	-	TRBV20-1	many	CSARRSGPPSGAQYF	TGCAGTGCTAGAAGAAGTGGCCCGCCCTCGGGGGCCCAGTACTTC
TRBJ1-1	-	TRBV28	many	CASSLVGSMNTEAFF	TGTGCCAGCAGTTTAGTCGGCAGTATGAACACTGAAGCTTTCTTT
TRBJ2-1	TRBD1	TRBV20-1	-	CSGKKGARSYNEQFF	TGCAGTGGAAAGAAGGGGGCGCGATCCTACAATGAGCAGTTCTTC
TRBJ2-5	-	TRBV7-2	many	CASTPQETQYF	TGTGCCAGCACCCCCCAGGAGACCCAGTACTTC
TRBJ1-1	-	TRBV28	many	CASSVTGPPSEAFF	TGTGCCAGCAGTGTGACCGGACCCCCTTCGGAAGCTTTCTTT
TRBJ1-2	-	TRBV7-8	many	CASRTVYGYTF	TGTGCCAGCAGGACAGTTTATGGCTACACCTTC
TRBJ1-1	-	TRBV7-2	many	CASSRGRVRGTEAFF	TGTGCCAGCAGCCGGGGAAGGGTCAGGGGCACTGAAGCTTTCTTT
TRBJ1-6	-	TRBV7-2	few	CASSSAGRLGSPLHF	TGTGCCAGCAGCTCGGCAGGGCGACTGGGATCACCCCTCCACTTT
TRBJ2-3	TRBD2	TRBV28	-	CASTSGGGLDTQYF	TGTGCCAGCACTAGCGGGGGGGGTCTAGATACGCAGTATTTT
TRBJ2-1	TRBD2	TRBV7-8	-	CASSPPTSGNEQFF	TGTGCCAGCAGCCCGCCTACTAGCGGCAATGAGCAGTTCTTC
TRBJ1-1	-	TRBV5-1	many	CASSRALGGGWNTEAFF	TGCGCCAGCAGCCGGGCTCTCGGGGGGGGTTGGAACACTGAAGCTTTCTTT
TRBJ2-7	TRBD2	TRBV29-1	few	CSVAGLAGSEQYF	TGCAGCGTGGCAGGACTAGCGGGGAGCGAGCAGTACTTC
TRBJ2-1	TRBD1	TRBV6-2/TRBV6-3	many	CASSYETGALGYEQFF	TGTGCCAGCAGTTACGAGACAGGGGCCCTGGGGTATGAGCAGTTCTTC
TRBJ1-2	-	TRBV7-2	many	CASSLNGLYGYTF	TGTGCCAGCAGCTTGAACGGACTCTATGGCTACACCTTC
TRBJ1-2	TRBD1	TRBV12-3/TRBV12-4	few	CASTSRTGGPNYGYTF	TGTGCCAGCACCTCCCGGACAGGGGGCCCTAACTATGGCTACACCTTC
TRBJ2-3	TRBD2	TRBV7-2	-	CASSLDRGVDTQYF	TGTGCCAGCAGCTTAGATCGGGGGGTGGATACGCAGTATTTT
TRBJ2-3	-	TRBV19	-	CASSIRDSTDTQYF	TGTGCCAGTAGTATAAGGGACAGCACAGATACGCAGTATTTT
TRBJ2-4	-	TRBV20-1	many	CSARGSLAKNIQYF	TGCAGTGCTAGGGGGTCTTTAGCCAAAAACATTCAGTACTTC
TRBJ2-6	-	TRBV24-1	-	CATSDAGLNSGANVLTF	TGTGCCACCAGTGATGCGGGTCTTAACTCTGGGGCCAACGTCCTGACTTTC
TRBJ2-3	-	TRBV6-2/TRBV6-3	many	CASSEQGLDTQYF	TGTGCCAGCAGCGAGCAGGGGTTAGATACGCAGTATTTT
TRBJ2-5	-	TRBV7-9	many	CASSPILGPQETQYF	TGTGCCAGCAGCCCCATACTAGGCCCGCAGGAGACCCAGTACTTC
TRBJ2-1	TRBD2	TRBV7-2	many	CASSFPRRLAGLPGSYNEQFF	TGTGCCAGCAGCTTCCCCCGGCGACTAGCGGGACTTCCAGGCTCCTACAATGAGCAGTTCTTC
TRBJ2-3	-	TRBV7-2	many	CASSLDRTDTQYF	TGTGCCAGCAGCTTAGACCGCACAGATACGCAGTATTTT
TRBJ2-3	-	TRBV7-2	many	CACSRGAPDTQYF	TGTGCCTGCAGCAGGGGGGCCCCCGATACGCAGTATTTT
TRBJ2-7	-	TRBV6-5	-	CASSKQGLTPYEQYF	TGTGCCAGCAGTAAACAGGGACTCACCCCCTACGAGCAGTACTTC
TRBJ2-7	-	TRBV6-2/TRBV6-3	many	CASSWEGYEQYF	TGTGCCAGCAGCTGGGAAGGCTACGAGCAGTACTTC
TRBJ1-2	TRBD1	TRBV7-2	many	CASSSDGQGGYTF	TGTGCCAGCAGCTCCGACGGACAGGGTGGCTACACCTTC
TRBJ1-6	-	TRBV6-5	-	CASSYGDPGPLSLNSPLHF	TGTGCCAGCAGTTACGGCGATCCGGGCCCCCTGAGCCTCAATTCACCCCTCCACTTT
TRBJ2-7	TRBD2	TRBV7-2	many	CASSFRLAGGGYYEQYF	TGTGCCAGCAGCTTTCGACTAGCGGGAGGAGGGTACTACGAGCAGTACTTC
TRBJ1-2	TRBD1	TRBV5-6	-	CASSLATSDRAHYGYTF	TGTGCCAGCAGCTTGGCCACATCAGACAGGGCCCACTATGGCTACACCTTC
TRBJ2-7	-	TRBV7-9	few	CASSFPPGNEQYF	TGTGCCAGCAGCTTCCCTCCGGGGAACGAGCAGTACTTC
TRBJ2-2	-	TRBV2	few	CASRRQGVSGELFF	TGTGCCAGCCGTCGCCAGGGCGTCTCCGGGGAGCTGTTTTTT
TRBJ2-5	TRBD1	TRBV7-2	many	CASSSNPPPIRGQANKYQETQYF	TGTGCCAGCAGCTCGAATCCCCCCCCGATCAGGGGGCAGGCCAACAAGTACCAAGAGACCCAGTACTTC
TRBJ1-5	TRBD1	TRBV20-1	many	CSARDLGEGAQPQHF	TGCAGTGCTAGAGATCTGGGGGAGGGGGCTCAGCCCCAGCATTTT
TRBJ2-7	TRBD1	TRBV5-3	many	CASSGDRGNYEQYF	TGTGCCAGCAGCGGGGACAGGGGGAACTACGAGCAGTACTTC
TRBJ1-5	-	TRBV7-2	many	CASSQSGDAQPQHF	TGTGCCAGCAGCCAATCAGGGGACGCTCAGCCCCAGCATTTT
TRBJ1-4	TRBD1	TRBV28	many	CASSPRQGGLFF	TGTGCCAGCAGTCCACGACAGGGAGGACTGTTTTTT
TRBJ1-1	-	TRBV20-1	many	CSASPDSPTEAFF	TGCAGTGCTAGTCCCGACTCCCCCACTGAAGCTTTCTTT
TRBJ2-7	-	TRBV6-8	many	CASSSEPLDYEQYF	TGTGCCAGCAGTTCTGAGCCACTGGACTACGAGCAGTACTTC
TRBJ1-6	TRBD1	TRBV5-5	many	CASRRDSRRPTPANSPLHF	TGTGCCAGCAGGCGGGACAGCAGACGCCCTACACCGGCGAATTCACCCCTCCACTTT
TRBJ1-1	-	TRBV2	many	CASSADSATEAFF	TGTGCCAGCAGTGCGGACAGCGCCACTGAAGCTTTCTTT
TRBJ1-4	-	TRBV7-2	many	CASSPDQLQVEKLFF	TGTGCCAGCAGCCCCGATCAGTTACAGGTGGAAAAACTGTTTTTT
TRBJ2-1	-	TRBV20-1	-	CSARGSVGSSYNEQFF	TGCAGTGCTAGAGGCAGCGTGGGGAGCTCCTACAATGAGCAGTTCTTC
TRBJ2-2	-	TRBV7-6	many	CASSLVIPSNTGELFF	TGTGCCAGCAGCTTAGTAATACCCTCTAACACCGGGGAGCTGTTTTTT
TRBJ2-1	TRBD2	TRBV7-2	many	CASSPLPGGGINEQFF	TGTGCCAGCAGCCCCCTTCCCGGGGGGGGCATCAATGAGCAGTTCTTC